This entry lists 6 T cell receptor beta chains sequenced from one sample in a study of CD8 T cells in ankylosing spondylitis. Each CDR3 protein is one row after TCRdb ran MiXCR on the 5' RACE reads. The sample gives about 170,000 distinct CDR3 sequences, about a sixth of which show up once; over 7% is in the top ten. The sample comprised blood, either unsorted or a sorted T cell fraction (not recorded which). The receptor set was obtained from a male donor with ankylosing spondylitis or in good health (not recorded which).

This chain uses TRBV6-1 with TRBJ1-1; D unclear. The CDR3 extends over 14 amino acids. Germline values: CDR1 MNHNS, CDR2 SASEGT. The ends were cut back, 2 bases at V and 0 bases at J, with 7 bases in the middle. The CDR3 reads CASSEIRVNTEAFF. As DNA, the CDR3 is TGTGCCAGCAGTGAAATCCGAGTGAACACTGAAGCTTTCTTT.

This clonotype showed up many times. The gene calls are TRBV25-1 and TRBJ1-2, with D hard to call. V shed 1 base and J shed 4 bases, with 4 bases lying between them. The CDR3 consists of 12 residues. Per germline, CDR1 MGHDK and CDR2 SYGVNS. The CDR3 DNA sequence: TGTGCCAGCAGTGAATCCGGCTATGGCTACACCTTC. Translating it yields CASSESGYGYTF.

In this sample, this clonotype turned up a few times. The V gene is TRBV5-1, the J gene TRBJ1-1; D not certain. Trimming took 4 bases from V and 7 from J, leaving 14 bases between them. Germline V gene sequence: CDR1 SGHRS, CDR2 YFSETQ. The CDR3 loop spans 13 amino acids. Here the CDR3 reads CASSLPGTDEAFF. The CDR3 DNA sequence: TGCGCCAGCAGCCTGCCGGGAACCGATGAAGCTTTCTTT. The full variable domain, with the rest looked up from reference TRBV5-1 and TRBJ1-1, is KAGVTQTPRYLIKTRGQQVTLSCSPISGHRSVSWYQQTPGQGLQFLFEYFSETQRNKGNFPGRFSGRQFSNSRSEMNVSTLELGDSALYLCASSLPGTDEAFFGQGTRLTVV.

The genes are TRBV28 and TRBJ1-1; tentative D call: TRBD1 (6 bases). The V end lost 2 bases, the J end lost 0 bases, and 10 bases lay between the germline ends. This CDR3 has 15 residues. Germline loops: CDR1 MDHEN, CDR2 SYDVKM. The CDR3 loop is CASSLRTDMNTEAFF. The CDR3 DNA sequence: TGTGCCAGCAGTTTACGGACAGATATGAACACTGAAGCTTTCTTT.

This chain joins TRBV29-1 and TRBJ1-1; D uncertain. The CDR3 is 11 amino acids. Germline CDR1 is SQVTM and CDR2 is ANQGSEA. V was cut by 5 bases and J by 0 bases, with 4 bases left in between. DNA for the CDR3: TGCAGCGTTTTGCTGAACACTGAAGCTTTCTTT. Translated, it gives CSVLLNTEAFF.

This clonotype came up many times. The chain is built from TRBV9 and TRBJ1-2; D ambiguous. This CDR3 comprises 15 residues. Trimming cost V 0 bases and J 0 bases, with 9 bases left between them. Germline V gene lookup returns CDR1 SGDLS and CDR2 YYNGEE. CDR3 region: CASSVVPQPNYGYTF. DNA for the CDR3: TGTGCCAGCAGCGTAGTTCCGCAACCTAACTATGGCTACACCTTC.